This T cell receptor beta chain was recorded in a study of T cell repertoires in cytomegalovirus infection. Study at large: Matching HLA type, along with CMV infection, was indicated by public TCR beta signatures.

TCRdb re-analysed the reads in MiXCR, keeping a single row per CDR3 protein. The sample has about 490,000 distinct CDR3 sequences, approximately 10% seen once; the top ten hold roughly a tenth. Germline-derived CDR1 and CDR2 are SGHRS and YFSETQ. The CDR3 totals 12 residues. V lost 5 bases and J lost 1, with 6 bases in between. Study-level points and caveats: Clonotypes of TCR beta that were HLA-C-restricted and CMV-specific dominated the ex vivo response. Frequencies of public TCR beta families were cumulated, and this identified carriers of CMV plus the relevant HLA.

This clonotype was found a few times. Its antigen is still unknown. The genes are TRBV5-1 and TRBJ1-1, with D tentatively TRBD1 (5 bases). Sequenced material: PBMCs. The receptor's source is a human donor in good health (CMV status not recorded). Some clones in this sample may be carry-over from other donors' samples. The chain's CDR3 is CASRGENTEAFF. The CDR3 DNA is TGCGCCAGCAGGGGGGAGAACACTGAAGCTTTCTTT.